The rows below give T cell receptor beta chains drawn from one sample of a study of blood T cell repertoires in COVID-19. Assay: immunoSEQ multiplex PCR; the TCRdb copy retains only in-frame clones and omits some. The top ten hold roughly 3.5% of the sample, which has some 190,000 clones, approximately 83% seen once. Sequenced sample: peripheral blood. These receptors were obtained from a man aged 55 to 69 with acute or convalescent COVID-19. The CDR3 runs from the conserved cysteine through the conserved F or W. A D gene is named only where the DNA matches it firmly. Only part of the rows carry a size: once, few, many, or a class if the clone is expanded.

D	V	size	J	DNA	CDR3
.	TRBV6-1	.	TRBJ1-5	TGTGCCAGCAGTGAAGGGACAGCGGCCTTCCAGCCCCAGCATTTT	CASSEGTAAFQPQHF
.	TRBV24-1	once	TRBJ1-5	TGTGCCACCAGTGATCCTGGGCGGGGGTTTGCCCAGCATTTT	CATSDPGRGFAQHF
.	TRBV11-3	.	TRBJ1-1	TGTGCCAGCAGCTCCTCGACAGAGAACACTGAAGCTTTCTTT	CASSSSTENTEAFF
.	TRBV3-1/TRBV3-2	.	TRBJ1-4	TGTGCCAGCAGCTATCGGACAGAAACTAATGAAAAACTGTTTTTT	CASSYRTETNEKLFF
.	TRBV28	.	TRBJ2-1	TGTGCCAGCAGTTCCTCGGGGTCGCAGGAGCAGTTCTTC	CASSSSGSQEQFF
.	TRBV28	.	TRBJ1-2	TGTGCCAGCAGTCGTCGTCCGGGTGGCTACACCTTC	CASSRRPGGYTF
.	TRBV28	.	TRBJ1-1	TGTGCCAGCAGTTTTTTTGGCAGGCCCCAAGCTTTCTTT	CASSFFGRPQAFF
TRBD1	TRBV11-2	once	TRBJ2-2	TGTGCCAGCAGCCCTCTGACAGGGGTGGCCGGGGAGCTGTTTTTT	CASSPLTGVAGELFF
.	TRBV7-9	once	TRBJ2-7	TGTGCCAGCAGCCTAGCGTGGAGGGGGCGCGGCGAGCAGTACTTC	CASSLAWRGRGEQYF
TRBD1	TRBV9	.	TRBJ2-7	TGTGCCAGCAGCGTAGGGGGGACAGAATATTACGAGCAGTACTTC	CASSVGGTEYYEQYF
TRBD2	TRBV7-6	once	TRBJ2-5	TGTGCCAGCAGCTTAGCGGCGGGGGGACCCTCCATCCAAGAGACCCAGTACTTC	CASSLAAGGPSIQETQYF
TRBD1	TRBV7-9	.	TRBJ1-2	TGTGCCAGCTCCCGGGGACAGGGGGCGACTGGCTACACCTTC	CASSRGQGATGYTF
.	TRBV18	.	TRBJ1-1	TGTGCCAGCTCACCGTCGCACAGTAACACTGAAGCTTTCTTT	CASSPSHSNTEAFF
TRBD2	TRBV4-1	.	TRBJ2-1	TGCGCCAGCAGCCAAAATAGCGGGAGGGTCAATGAGCAGTTCTTC	CASSQNSGRVNEQFF
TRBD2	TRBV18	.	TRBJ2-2	TGTGCCAGCTCACCCGGACTAGCGGAGACGAACACCGGGGAGCTGTTTTTT	CASSPGLAETNTGELFF
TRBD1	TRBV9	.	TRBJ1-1	TGTGCCAGCAGCACTAGTGGGACAGGGGCCATATTTGCGTTT	CASSTSGTGAIFAF
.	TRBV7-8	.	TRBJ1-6	TGTGCCAGCAGCTTAGCCCGGACAGCAACCCTTGGCTATAATTCACCCCTCCACTTT	CASSLARTATLGYNSPLHF
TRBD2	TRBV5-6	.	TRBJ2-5	TGTGCCAGCAGCTCTTTGGGAGCGGGAGGGGAGACCCAGTACTTC	CASSSLGAGGETQYF
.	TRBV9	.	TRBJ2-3	TGTGCCAGCAGCCCAACCCGAGGAGTGGCCCCGGGTACGCAGTATTTT	CASSPTRGVAPGTQYF
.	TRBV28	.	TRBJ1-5	TGTGCCACCTCCCCGGGGGTACGACAGCCCCAGCATTTT	CATSPGVRQPQHF
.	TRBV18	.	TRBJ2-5	TGTGCCAGCTCACTAGATGCGGGAGAGACCCAGTACTTC	CASSLDAGETQYF
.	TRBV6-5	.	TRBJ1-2	TGTGCCAGCAGTTACTCAAATTCTGCAAGACAAGGCTACACCTTC	CASSYSNSARQGYTF
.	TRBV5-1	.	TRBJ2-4	TGCGCCAGCAGCTTGGTGTCAAGCGGACCGGGACTCAAAAACATTCAGTACTTC	CASSLVSSGPGLKNIQYF
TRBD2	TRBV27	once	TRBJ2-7	TGTGCCAGCAGTTCCCGTGGACTAGCGGGAGTTGGCGAGCAGTACTTC	CASSSRGLAGVGEQYF
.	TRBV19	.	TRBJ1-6	TGTGCCAGTAGCCAACAGGGAACTAATTCACCCCTCCACTTT	CASSQQGTNSPLHF
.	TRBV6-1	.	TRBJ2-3	TGTGCCAGCAGTGAGCAGTCTGGCACAGATACGCAGTATTTT	CASSEQSGTDTQYF
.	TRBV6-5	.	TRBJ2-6	TGTGCCAGCAGGTCGGGAGATCGGAGGGCCAACGTCCTGACTTTC	CASRSGDRRANVLTF
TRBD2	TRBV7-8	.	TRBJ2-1	TGTGCCAGCAGCTTAGCGGGGCTAGCGGGAGCTTATGAGCAGTTCTTC	CASSLAGLAGAYEQFF
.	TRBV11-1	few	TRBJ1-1	TGTGCCAGCAGCTTTACCGGAGCTAACACTGAAGCTTTCTTT	CASSFTGANTEAFF
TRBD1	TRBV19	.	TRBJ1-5	TGTGCCAGTAGTACTCGGGAGCGGACAGGCAGTAATCAGCCCCAGCATTTT	CASSTRERTGSNQPQHF
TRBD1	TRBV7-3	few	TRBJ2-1	TGTGCCAGCAGCTTTATGGGACAGGGTGGGGATGAGCAGTTCTTC	CASSFMGQGGDEQFF
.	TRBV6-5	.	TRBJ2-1	TGTGCCAGCAGTTACTCGGAGCCCTCCTACAATGAGCAGTTCTTC	CASSYSEPSYNEQFF
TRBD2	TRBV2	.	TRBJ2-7	TGTGCCAGCAGTGAAGCCCTTAGCGGGAGGGCCAACGAGCAGTACTTC	CASSEALSGRANEQYF
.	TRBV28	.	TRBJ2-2	TGTGCCAGCAGTCCAGCGAACACCGGGGAGCTGTTTTTT	CASSPANTGELFF
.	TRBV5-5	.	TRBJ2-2	TGTGCCAGCAGCCCCGTCGCGGGTTGGGCCGGGGAGCTGTTTTTT	CASSPVAGWAGELFF
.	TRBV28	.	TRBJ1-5	TGTGCCAGCAGACGTAGACAGATGGCTACATACTCTCAGCCCCAGCATTTT	CASRRRQMATYSQPQHF
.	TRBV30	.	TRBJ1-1	TGTGCCTGGAAGCAGCAGAGGGCCACTGAAGCTTTCTTT	CAWKQQRATEAFF
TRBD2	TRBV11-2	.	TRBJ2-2	TGTGCCAGCAGCTTAGCTAGCGGGGGTAGCCGGGAGCTGTTTTTT	CASSLASGGSRELFF
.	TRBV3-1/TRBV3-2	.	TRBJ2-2	TGTGCCAGCAGCCAAGACCGGGCGGGGAGCACCGGGGAGCTGTTTTTT	CASSQDRAGSTGELFF
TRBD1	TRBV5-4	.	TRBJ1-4	TGTGCCAGCAGCCTAGGGACAGAAACTAATGAAAAACTGTTTTTT	CASSLGTETNEKLFF
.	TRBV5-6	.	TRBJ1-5	TGTGCCAGCAGCGAACAGGGTTACAATCAGCCCCAGCATTTT	CASSEQGYNQPQHF
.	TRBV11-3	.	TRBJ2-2	TGTGCCAGCAGCTTCGTAGGGGCCGGGGAGCTGTTTTTT	CASSFVGAGELFF
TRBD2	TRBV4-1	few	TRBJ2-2	TGCGCCAGCAGCCTTCACGGGGGGGCCGGGGAGCTGTTTTTT	CASSLHGGAGELFF
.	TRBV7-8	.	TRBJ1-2	TGTGCCAGCAGCTTGACCATGCGGGGCCTTGGACGGTACAACTATGGCTACACCTTC	CASSLTMRGLGRYNYGYTF
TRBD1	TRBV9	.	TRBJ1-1	TGTGCCAGCAGCATGCAGGGGGCGAACACTGAAGCTTTCTTT	CASSMQGANTEAFF
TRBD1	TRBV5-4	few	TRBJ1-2	TGTGCCAGCAGCTTGGATAGGGGGCTGGGCTACACCTTC	CASSLDRGLGYTF
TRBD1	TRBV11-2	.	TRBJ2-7	TGTGCCAGCAGGGGGACAGGGTGGTACGAGCAGTACTTC	CASRGTGWYEQYF
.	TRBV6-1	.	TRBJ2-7	TGTGCCAGCAGTGAAGCGCTACAGCTTAGCTCCTACGAGCAGTACTTC	CASSEALQLSSYEQYF
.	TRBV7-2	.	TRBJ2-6	TGTGCCAGCAGCTTAGCGCGTAGCTCTGGGGCCAACGTCCTGACTTTC	CASSLARSSGANVLTF
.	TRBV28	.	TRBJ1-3	TGTGCCAGCAGTTTATTTGAGGGAAGTTCTGGAAACACCATATATTTT	CASSLFEGSSGNTIYF
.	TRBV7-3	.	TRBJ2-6	TGTGCCAGCAGCTTAAATCCGGGTCGCTCTGGGGCCAACGTCCTGACTTTC	CASSLNPGRSGANVLTF
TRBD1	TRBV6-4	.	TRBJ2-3	TGTGCCAGCAGTGACGCGGCCGGGACAGGACGCACAGATACGCAGTATTTT	CASSDAAGTGRTDTQYF
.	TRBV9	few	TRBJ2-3	TGTGCCAGCAGCCAGGGGAACAGGGCGGATACGCAGTATTTT	CASSQGNRADTQYF
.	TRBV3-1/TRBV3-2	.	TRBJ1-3	TGTGCCAGCAGCCAAGGGGGGGTCTCTGGAAACACCATATATTTT	CASSQGGVSGNTIYF
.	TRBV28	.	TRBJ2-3	TGTGCCAGCATGGACACCACAGATACGCAGTATTTT	CASMDTTDTQYF